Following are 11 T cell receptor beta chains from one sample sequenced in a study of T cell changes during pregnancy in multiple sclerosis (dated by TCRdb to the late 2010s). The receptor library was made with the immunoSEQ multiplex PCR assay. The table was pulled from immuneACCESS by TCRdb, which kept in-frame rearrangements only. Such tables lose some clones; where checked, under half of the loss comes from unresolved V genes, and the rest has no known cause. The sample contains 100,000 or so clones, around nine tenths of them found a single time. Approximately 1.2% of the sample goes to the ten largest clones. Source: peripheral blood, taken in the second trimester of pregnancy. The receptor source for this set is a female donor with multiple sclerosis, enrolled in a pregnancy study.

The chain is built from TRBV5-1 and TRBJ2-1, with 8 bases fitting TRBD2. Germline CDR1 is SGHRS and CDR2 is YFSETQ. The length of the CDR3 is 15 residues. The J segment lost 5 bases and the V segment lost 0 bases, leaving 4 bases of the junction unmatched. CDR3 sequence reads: CASSLEAGAHNEQFF. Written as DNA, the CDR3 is TGCGCCAGCAGCTTGGAAGCGGGGGCCCACAATGAGCAGTTCTTC.

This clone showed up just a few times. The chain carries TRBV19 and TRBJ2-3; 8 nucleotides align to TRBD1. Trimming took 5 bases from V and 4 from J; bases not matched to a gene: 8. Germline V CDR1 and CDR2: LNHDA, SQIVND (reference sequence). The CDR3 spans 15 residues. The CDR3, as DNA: TGTGCCAGTAGTGGACAGGGAGGTCTACCAGATACGCAGTATTTT. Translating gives CASSGQGGLPDTQYF.

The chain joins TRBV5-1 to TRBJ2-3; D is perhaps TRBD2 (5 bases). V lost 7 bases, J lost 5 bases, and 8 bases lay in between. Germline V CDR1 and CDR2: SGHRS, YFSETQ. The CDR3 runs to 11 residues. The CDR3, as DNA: TGCGCCAGCGCTGGAGGAGATACGCAGTATTTT. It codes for CASAGGDTQYF.

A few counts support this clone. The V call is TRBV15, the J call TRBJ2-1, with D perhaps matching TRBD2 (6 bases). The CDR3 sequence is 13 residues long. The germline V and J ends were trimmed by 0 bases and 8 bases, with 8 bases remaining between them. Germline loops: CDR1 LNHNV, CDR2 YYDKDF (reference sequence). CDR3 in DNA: TGTGCCACCAGCAGAGAGTGGGGGGATGAGCAGTTCTTC. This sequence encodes CATSREWGDEQFF.

CDR3 bases: TGCAGCGTTGACAGGGTGGGCGAGCAGTACTTC. Translating gives CSVDRVGEQYF. V is TRBV29-1 and J is TRBJ2-7; weak D call: TRBD1 (5 bases). The length of the CDR3 is 11 residues. Germline V CDR1 and CDR2: SQVTM, ANQGSEA. Trimming removed 3 bases from V and 6 bases from J, with 9 bases in between.

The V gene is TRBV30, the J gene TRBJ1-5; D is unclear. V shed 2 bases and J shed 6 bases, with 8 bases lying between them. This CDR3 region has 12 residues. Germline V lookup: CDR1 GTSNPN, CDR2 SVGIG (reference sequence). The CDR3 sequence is CAWSPGSQPQHF. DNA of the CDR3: TGTGCCTGGAGTCCTGGGAGTCAGCCCCAGCATTTT.

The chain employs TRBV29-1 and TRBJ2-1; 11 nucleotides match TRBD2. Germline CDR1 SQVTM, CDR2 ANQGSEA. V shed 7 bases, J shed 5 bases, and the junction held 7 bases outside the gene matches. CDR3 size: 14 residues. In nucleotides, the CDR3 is TGCAGCGCTCTACTAGCGGGAGTAGACAATGAGCAGTTCTTC. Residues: CSALLAGVDNEQFF.

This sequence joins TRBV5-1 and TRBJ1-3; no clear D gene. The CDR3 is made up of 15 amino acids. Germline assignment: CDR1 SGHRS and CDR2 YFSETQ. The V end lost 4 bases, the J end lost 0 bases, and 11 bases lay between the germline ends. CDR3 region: CASSQDPGSGNTIYF. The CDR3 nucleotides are TGCGCCAGCAGCCAAGACCCAGGCTCTGGAAACACCATATATTTT. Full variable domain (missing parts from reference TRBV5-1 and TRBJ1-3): KAGVTQTPRYLIKTRGQQVTLSCSPISGHRSVSWYQQTPGQGLQFLFEYFSETQRNKGNFPGRFSGRQFSNSRSEMNVSTLELGDSALYLCASSQDPGSGNTIYFGEGSWLTVV.

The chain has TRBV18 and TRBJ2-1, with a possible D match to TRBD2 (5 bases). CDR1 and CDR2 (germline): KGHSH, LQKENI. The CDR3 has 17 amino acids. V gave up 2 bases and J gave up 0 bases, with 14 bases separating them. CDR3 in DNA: TGTGCCAGCTCACCAGTGTGGCGGAGCGGCTCCTACAATGAGCAGTTCTTC. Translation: CASSPVWRSGSYNEQFF. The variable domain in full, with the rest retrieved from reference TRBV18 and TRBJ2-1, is NAGVMQNPRHLVRRRGQEARLRCSPMKGHSHVYWYRQLPEEGLKFMVYLQKENIIDESGMPKERFSAEFPKEGPSILRIQQVVRGDSAAYFCASSPVWRSGSYNEQFFGPGTRLTVL.

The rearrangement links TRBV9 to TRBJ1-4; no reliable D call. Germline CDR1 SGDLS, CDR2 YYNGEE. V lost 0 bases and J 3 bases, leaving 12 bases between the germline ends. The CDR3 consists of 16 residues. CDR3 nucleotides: TGTGCCAGCAGCGTAGACCCTGGGAGACCTAATGAAAAACTGTTTTTT. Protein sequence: CASSVDPGRPNEKLFF.

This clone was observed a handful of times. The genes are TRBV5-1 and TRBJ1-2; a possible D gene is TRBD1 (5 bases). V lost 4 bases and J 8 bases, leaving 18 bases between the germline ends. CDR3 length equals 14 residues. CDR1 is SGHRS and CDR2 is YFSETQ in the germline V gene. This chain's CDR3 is CASSVAGTSGGYTF. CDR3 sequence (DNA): TGCGCCAGCAGCGTTGCCGGGACTTCAGGCGGCTACACCTTC.